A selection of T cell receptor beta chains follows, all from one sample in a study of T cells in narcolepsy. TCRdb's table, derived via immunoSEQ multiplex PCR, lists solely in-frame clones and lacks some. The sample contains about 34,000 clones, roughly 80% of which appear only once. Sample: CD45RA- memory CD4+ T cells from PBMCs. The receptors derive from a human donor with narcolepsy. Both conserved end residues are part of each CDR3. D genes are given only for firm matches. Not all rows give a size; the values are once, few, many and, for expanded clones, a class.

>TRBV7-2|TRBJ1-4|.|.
CASSLRDQANEKLFF
TGTGCCAGCAGCCTCCGGGACCAGGCGAATGAAAAACTGTTTTTT
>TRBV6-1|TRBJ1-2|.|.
CASSIGLLDGYTF
TGTGCCAGCAGCATAGGGTTACTGGACGGCTACACCTTC
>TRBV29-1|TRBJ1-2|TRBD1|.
CSVGGGTGATNYGYTF
TGCAGCGTTGGGGGGGGGACAGGGGCAACTAACTATGGCTACACCTTC
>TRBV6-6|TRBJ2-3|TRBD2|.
CASSPYSGGTDTQYF
TGTGCCAGCAGCCCGTACAGCGGGGGGACAGATACGCAGTATTTT
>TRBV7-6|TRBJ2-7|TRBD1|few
CASSLEDRGSGEQYF
TGTGCCAGCAGCTTAGAGGACAGGGGAAGTGGGGAGCAGTACTTC
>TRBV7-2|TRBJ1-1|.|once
CASSLAGGENTEAFF
TGTGCCAGCAGCTTAGCAGGAGGTGAGAACACTGAAGCTTTCTTT
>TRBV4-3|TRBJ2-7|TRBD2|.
CASSQVGGEFSYEQYF
TGCGCCAGCAGCCAAGTTGGGGGGGAGTTCTCCTACGAGCAGTACTTC
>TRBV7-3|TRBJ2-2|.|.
CASSLQGNTGELFF
TGTGCCAGCAGCTTACAGGGGAACACCGGGGAGCTGTTTTTT
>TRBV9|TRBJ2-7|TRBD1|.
CASSAPGQPYEQYF
TGTGCCAGCAGCGCGCCGGGACAGCCCTACGAGCAGTACTTC
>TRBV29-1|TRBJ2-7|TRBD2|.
CSVEALSGTAPGEQYF
TGCAGCGTTGAAGCCCTAAGCGGGACCGCCCCGGGGGAGCAGTACTTC